The subject of this entry is one T cell receptor beta chain. This clone was observed a few times. Its specific antigen is unknown. The input lacks base qualities; no much larger clone sits a single base away. These data are taken from a study of T cell repertoires in ileal Crohn's disease (dated by TCRdb to about 2019). With regard to the full study: Median disease duration was approximately 8 years, and around 35% of patients were identified as active smokers at the time of surgery. Surgery was performed for a complication in all patients, with stricturing disease in about 60% and penetrating disease in approximately 40%. Postoperative therapy was given to about half of the patients, with thiopurines administered to 11 patients and anti-TNF agents administered to 15 to 20 patients. M0 samples consisted of biopsies taken from the inflamed part of the ileum in the surgical resection specimen. Five hundred nanograms of biopsy DNA per sample were submitted for commercial TCRB immunosequencing. The TCR repertoire was analysed in over 50 patients with Crohn's disease drawn from a prospective multicentre cohort. The study was conducted in parallel with a multicentre cohort that was designed to identify predictors of early endoscopic recurrence following ileocolonic resection. A Rutgeerts score above i0 was used to define endoscopic postoperative recurrence. A total of 171 mucosal samples from some 57 patients were sequenced, collected from several sites on the surgical specimen as well as at postoperative endoscopy.

The germline V gene gives CDR1 as MNHEY and CDR2 as SVGAGI. The CDR3 has 14 amino acids, counting the end cysteine and phenylalanine. Only the CDR3 DNA stays, 42 bases, in frame from base 1. V is clipped by 4 bases and J by 6 bases, and the sequence between their germline boundaries is 16 bases long. The investigation overall reported the following: Mucosal CD4 and CD8 T cells were sorted and sequenced only in a subgroup of patients, the size of which was not stated. Compared with CD4 T cells, sorted CD8 T cells contained more high-frequency clones, which suggests that the mucosal expansions were mostly CD8. A significantly higher proportion of clonal expansions was observed in active smokers at surgery than in non-smokers (about 25% vs 18%, p=0.02). Higher percentages of high-frequency clones at the time of surgery were linked to endoscopic recurrence, and every patient with clonality above 26.8% (18/57) had recurrence.

Libraries were made using the immunoSEQ multiplex PCR assay. Adaptive Biotechnology amplified the CDR3 regions from genomic DNA with a two-step multiplex PCR designed to control amplification bias. Primers covering every V and J gene segment were used in the first PCR, while barcodes and Illumina adapters were added in the second PCR. CDR3 libraries were sequenced using an Illumina instrument. The study's own analysis went as follows. Vendor-provided pipelines were combined with custom analysis of raw data in R/Bioconductor under R version 3.3.0. Clonality, ranging from 0 to 1, was calculated as the inverse of the normalised Shannon entropy of all productive clones. High-frequency clones were defined as the repertoire share of the top 100 clones, retaining only clones passing a 95% confidence test. Overlap between samples was measured with the Morisita-Horn index, while repertoire diversity was measured with the Simpson index. TCRdb took over this immuneACCESS table, retaining in-frame rearrangements with V and J assigned. Such tables are incomplete; in checked studies, under half of the missing clones stem from an unresolved V gene, and the remainder is unexplained. V, J and clone size derive from that table, while D and trimming were established from the DNA sequence. The sample table lists about 17,000 clones, 76% of them with a count of one. Over 3.5% of the sample goes to the ten largest clones.

The meaning of the sample's time point label: inflamed ileum from the surgical specimen. Adults with ileal or ileocolonic Crohn's disease for whom ileocolonic resection was indicated were considered eligible. Whole ileal mucosal biopsies were stored frozen at -80°C before DNA extraction. Genomic DNA was extracted from frozen whole biopsies using a TRizol-based method and was quantified with a NanoDrop 2000 spectrophotometer. Here the chain combines TRBV6-5 and TRBJ2-7, with the D gene call left open. The sequenced sample was ileal tissue. The TCR comes from an adult with Crohn's disease. The sequenced DNA is TGTGCCAGCAGTTTCCTAAGGCCCCAAACCGAGCAGTACTTC. This translates into CASSFLRPQTEQYF.